The 9 T cell receptor beta chains given below trace back to one sample, sequenced in a study of T cells in Graves' hyperthyroidism and ophthalmopathy. Using RNA transcripts as the source, TCR beta CDR3 regions were amplified. The primer set for the first-round RT-PCR of the TCR CDR3 was HTBI. TCRdb called the multiplex PCR reads again in MiXCR, with one record for every CDR3 protein. The sample yields about 290,000 distinct CDR3 sequences, approximately 18% seen once. The specimen sequenced was blood. The origin of the receptors is a man in his fifties or sixties with Graves' ophthalmopathy.

The chain uses TRBV7-3 and TRBJ2-3; no clear D gene. Trimming removed 4 bases from V and 5 bases from J, with 10 bases in between. The germline CDR1 and CDR2 sequences are SGHTA and FQGTGA. This CDR3 comprises 13 residues. CDR3 nucleotides: TGTGCCAGCAGCTCCCAATGGGGAGATACGCAGTATTTT. This encodes CASSSQWGDTQYF.

There are many counts of this clonotype. Written as DNA, the CDR3 is TGCGCCAGCAGCTTAGGAGCGGGAGTTATAAATGAGCAGTTCTTC. It encodes CASSLGAGVINEQFF. The chain is built from TRBV5-1 and TRBJ2-1; 8 nucleotides match TRBD2. The junction had 8 bases not matched to a gene; V was cut back by 2 bases and J by 7 bases. CDR1 is SGHRS, CDR2 YFSETQ, per germline. CDR3 length equals 15 residues.

The chain is built from TRBV7-2 and TRBJ1-5; no definite D call. The CDR3 sequence is 14 residues long. V was trimmed by 4 bases and J by 7 bases, leaving 14 bases between them. The germline V gene has CDR1 SGHTA and CDR2 FQGNSA. The CDR3 reads CASSSPGSPQPQHF. As DNA, the CDR3 is TGTGCCAGCAGCTCACCCGGGTCCCCGCAGCCCCAGCATTTT.

This clonotype was seen repeatedly, ten times or more. The chain joins TRBV11-2 to TRBJ2-1, with unresolved D. V was pared by 5 bases and J by 7 bases, with 12 bases between. There are 13 residues in the CDR3. Germline CDR1 and CDR2: SGHAT and FQNNGV. CDR3 in amino acids: CASSRQIWNEQFF. The CDR3 bases are TGTGCCAGCAGCCGTCAGATATGGAATGAGCAGTTCTTC.

Only a few counts were recorded for this clonotype. This chain links TRBV7-9 with TRBJ2-7; 9 bases align to TRBD2. The CDR3 length is 14 residues. The germline V gene has CDR1 SEHNR and CDR2 FQNEAQ (reference sequence). V was pared by 3 bases and J by 6 bases, with 6 bases of the junction left unmatched. The CDR3 coding sequence is TGTGCCAGCAGCTTTAGCGGGAGTGGGGGCGAGCAGTACTTC. This gives the protein CASSFSGSGGEQYF.

The table lists this clonotype with many counts. The V gene is TRBV11-2, the J gene TRBJ2-7, with 7 bases that match TRBD1. There are 13 residues in the CDR3. Per germline, CDR1 SGHAT and CDR2 FQNNGV. V gave up 6 bases and J gave up 2 bases; unmatched junction bases: 4. The CDR3: CASSWGQTYEQYF. The CDR3 nucleotides are TGTGCCAGCAGTTGGGGACAGACCTACGAGCAGTACTTC.

V gene TRBV5-6 combines with J gene TRBJ1-6; D is perhaps TRBD1 (5 bases). CDR3 size: 15 residues. V was shortened by 5 bases and J by 10 bases, with 19 bases between the two germline ends. Germline V gives CDR1 SGHDT, CDR2 YYEEEE. The CDR3 bases are TGTGCCAGCAGACGAGCGCAGGGATATAGGTCACCCCTCCACTTT. Translating it yields CASRRAQGYRSPLHF.

There are many counts of this clonotype. The chain couples TRBV9 to TRBJ2-5, with 11 bases identical to TRBD1. Trimming cost V 3 bases and J 5 bases; bases outside gene matches: 12. CDR3 size: 17 residues. Germline loops: CDR1 SGDLS, CDR2 YYNGEE. CDR3 nucleotide sequence: TGTGCCAGCAGCGAAGGACAGGGGGCTTGGGTCGTGGAGACCCAGTACTTC. Translation: CASSEGQGAWVVETQYF.

CDR3 in DNA: TGTGCCAGCAGCTTCGTTACAGATTTTAACTATGGCTACACCTTC. Protein: CASSFVTDFNYGYTF. V and J are TRBV7-2 and TRBJ1-2; D is ambiguous. The CDR3 has 15 amino acids. Looked up from germline, CDR1 is SGHTA and CDR2 is FQGNSA. The germline V and J ends were trimmed by 3 bases and 1 base, with 12 bases remaining between them.